A selection of T cell receptor beta chains follows, all from one sample in a study of blood T cells in healthy people across ages. MiXCR, applied by TCRdb to the 5' RACE reads, yields one record per CDR3 protein. Counted here are some 1 million distinct CDR3 sequences, 35% to 55% occurring once; the ten biggest clones make up about 19%. The sequenced sample was blood. Source of these receptors: a woman aged 60-75 years in good health. Each CDR3 is given with its conserved first and last residue. A D gene is named only where the DNA matches it firmly. Clone size is given for some rows only: seen once, a few or many times, or a class if the clone is expanded.

- - TRBJ1-4 TRBV5-1 TGCGCCAGCAGCTTGGGAGAAGTCCCTGGTGAAAAACTGTTTTTT CASSLGEVPGEKLFF
few - TRBJ2-7 TRBV21-1 TGTGCCAGCAGCAAGTCGGGATCAAGAGCGGTTTACGAGCAGTACTTC CASSKSGSRAVYEQYF
few TRBD1 TRBJ1-2 TRBV15 TGTGCCACCAGCAAGGAGCTATCAGGGGGCGCGCAGGAGGGCTACACCTTC CATSKELSGGAQEGYTF
few TRBD1 TRBJ1-5 TRBV3-1 TGTGCCAGCAGCCAGACGGGACAGGGCAGGCCCCAGCATTTT CASSQTGQGRPQHF
- - TRBJ2-3 TRBV9 TGTGCCAGCAGCGTAGACCCGCTCACAGATACGCAGTATTTT CASSVDPLTDTQYF
- - TRBJ2-3 TRBV6-8 TGTGCCAGCAGTTTATTCCAGGGGGGACCCACAGATACGCAGTATTTT CASSLFQGGPTDTQYF
few - TRBJ2-5 TRBV5-1 TGCGCCAGCAGCTTGACGGGACACCTAAAAGAGACCCAGTACTTC CASSLTGHLKETQYF
- - TRBJ1-2 TRBV6-1 TGTGCCAGCCAAAACAGCCTTAACTATGGCTACACCTTC CASQNSLNYGYTF
few - TRBJ2-7 TRBV4-1 TGCGCCAGCAGCCAAGACAGGTGGGCCTACGAGCAGTACTTC CASSQDRWAYEQYF
once TRBD1 TRBJ2-7 TRBV7-8 TGTGCCAGCAGCCCTAGTCATAGGGACAGGGGAAGGTACGAGCAGTACTTC CASSPSHRDRGRYEQYF
few TRBD1 TRBJ1-2 TRBV29-1 TGCAGCGTCCCTCCGGGACAGGGCCTCTATGGCTACACCTTC CSVPPGQGLYGYTF
- - TRBJ1-5 TRBV7-7 TGTGCCAGACCGGGCGGGGCCCAGCATTTT CARPGGAQHF
- - TRBJ2-3 TRBV20-1 TGCAGTGGGGACAAAAACACAGATACGCAGTATTTT CSGDKNTDTQYF
few - TRBJ2-7 TRBV29-1 TGCAGCGCGGTGGGTGTCGAGCAGTACTTC CSAVGVEQYF
few - TRBJ2-1 TRBV7-2 TGTGCCAGCAGCGTATCCAGGGGTTCGAATGAGCAGTTCTTC CASSVSRGSNEQFF
many - TRBJ2-5 TRBV20-1 TGCAGTGCTAGAGATAACGGGCGGGGGACCCAGTACTTC CSARDNGRGTQYF
- - TRBJ1-1 TRBV12-3/TRBV12-4 TGTGCCAGCAGCACCCTGGGGGGGGAGAACACTGAAGCTTTCTTT CASSTLGGENTEAFF
- - TRBJ2-1 TRBV9 TGTGCCAGCAGCGTAGCTGATAAGGGAGGAAACAATGAGCAGTTCTTC CASSVADKGGNNEQFF
- TRBD2 TRBJ2-2 TRBV28 TGTGCCAGCAGTTTTCCTACCCCTAATGGTGCGGGTAGCGGGAGGTATACCGGGGAGCTGTTTTTT CASSFPTPNGAGSGRYTGELFF
few - TRBJ2-6 TRBV15 TGTGCCACCACCGCGAACGGGACGTCTGGGGCCAACGTCCTGACTTTC CATTANGTSGANVLTF
few TRBD2 TRBJ2-3 TRBV25-1 TGTGCCAGCAGTGATCCGCCGACTAGCGGGGGAGCAGATACGCAGTATTTT CASSDPPTSGGADTQYF
- TRBD1 TRBJ2-7 TRBV7-9 TGTGCCAGCAGCCACCTTCGACAGGGCCCCTACGAGCAGTACTTC CASSHLRQGPYEQYF
- TRBD2 TRBJ2-3 TRBV3-1 TGTGCCAGCAGCCAGGCGGGAGGGGAAGATACGCAGTATTTT CASSQAGGEDTQYF
few - TRBJ2-5 TRBV24-1 TGTGCCACCAGTGCGGGCAGGGGCCTTCAAGAGACCCAGTACTTC CATSAGRGLQETQYF
- - TRBJ2-3 TRBV6-1 TGTGCCAGCAGTGAAGGGCTTCGGAACACAGATACGCAGTATTTT CASSEGLRNTDTQYF
few - TRBJ2-7 TRBV2 TGTGCCAGCAGATCCAGCTCCGAGCAGTACTTC CASRSSSEQYF
few - TRBJ2-1 TRBV4-2 TGTGCCAGCAGCCAAGGGGGGGCAGGTGGGATAAATGAGCAGTTCTTC CASSQGGAGGINEQFF
once TRBD2 TRBJ2-7 TRBV6-1 TGTGCCAGCAATCATAGCGGGAAAAGCTCCTACGAGCAGTACTTC CASNHSGKSSYEQYF
few TRBD1 TRBJ2-1 TRBV6-4 TGTGCCAGCAGTACGCGGGTAGGACAGGGGCAGGATGAGCAGTTCTTC CASSTRVGQGQDEQFF
- - TRBJ2-3 TRBV4-2 TGTGCCAGCAGCCAAGGGGGCGGCTGGGACGCTCTGTATTTT CASSQGGGWDALYF
- - TRBJ2-7 TRBV25-1 TGTGCCAGCAGCGAAGGGGTTAGCGTCCAAGAGGCCCAGTACTTC CASSEGVSVQEAQYF
few TRBD2 TRBJ2-7 TRBV2 TGTGCCAGCAGACCCCGGACTAGCGGGAGTTACGAGCAGTACTTC CASRPRTSGSYEQYF
few - TRBJ2-5 TRBV7-7 TGTGCCAGCAGCTTAGACAGGAGGGAGACCCAGTACTTC CASSLDRRETQYF
- - TRBJ1-5 TRBV20-1 TGCAGTGCTAGAAGGGACAGCAATCAGCCCCAGCATTTT CSARRDSNQPQHF
few TRBD1 TRBJ2-3 TRBV29-1 TGCAGCACTTACAGGGGGACAGATACGCAGTATTTT CSTYRGTDTQYF
few TRBD1 TRBJ1-2 TRBV5-1 TGCGCCAGCAGCTCCCGGGACAGGGTTATCGGCGACTATGGCTACACCTTC CASSSRDRVIGDYGYTF
few - TRBJ2-1 TRBV12-3/TRBV12-4 TGTGCCAGCAGAGCAGGGCCCTACAATGAGCAGTTCTTC CASRAGPYNEQFF
- - TRBJ2-1 TRBV20-1 TGCAGTGCTAGAGCGGCGGGCGCCAATGAGCAGTTCTTC CSARAAGANEQFF
- TRBD1 TRBJ2-2 TRBV7-9 TGTGCCAGCACGACGACGACAGGGTTGACCGGGGAGCTGTTTTTT CASTTTTGLTGELFF
- TRBD2 TRBJ2-7 TRBV27 TGTGCCAGCAGTTTAAACGCCGGGACTAGCGAATCCTACGAGCAGTACTTC CASSLNAGTSESYEQYF
- TRBD1 TRBJ1-4 TRBV6-6 TGTGCCAGCAGTTTGGGACAGGGTCCTGAAGAACTGTTTTTT CASSLGQGPEELFF
- TRBD2 TRBJ2-7 TRBV4-1 TGCGCCAGCAGCCAAGATCTGGAGAGCGGGACCACCTACGAGCAGTACTTC CASSQDLESGTTYEQYF
few - TRBJ1-1 TRBV7-9 TGTGCCAGCAGCTCTAACGTCCCCATGAACACTGAAGCTTTCTTT CASSSNVPMNTEAFF
- TRBD1 TRBJ2-3 TRBV14 TGTGCCAGCAGTCGAGACATCTTGACAGGGTGGACAGATACGCAGTATTTT CASSRDILTGWTDTQYF
- - TRBJ2-7 TRBV20-1 TGCAGTGCTAGAGATACTAGCACTCTAACCTACGAGCAGTACTTC CSARDTSTLTYEQYF
- TRBD2 TRBJ2-5 TRBV9 TGTGCCAGCAGCGTAGGCGGGAGGTACCAAGAGACCCAGTACTTC CASSVGGRYQETQYF
few - TRBJ2-3 TRBV6-5 TGTGCCAGCAGTTTCACGACAGGTATCACAGATACGCAGTATTTT CASSFTTGITDTQYF
few TRBD2 TRBJ2-7 TRBV25-1 TGTGCCAGCGAACAGCCTCCAAGACTAGCGGAGATCTACGAGCAGTACTTC CASEQPPRLAEIYEQYF
- - TRBJ1-2 TRBV12-3/TRBV12-4 TGTGCCAGCAGTTTAAATCCCCGGCGGGGCTACATCTTC CASSLNPRRGYIF
- - TRBJ2-3 TRBV7-9 TGTGCCAGCAGCACGACAGGTTTCGCAGATACCCAGTATTTT CASSTTGFADTQYF
- TRBD2 TRBJ2-7 TRBV27 TGTGCCAGCAGCATTGATTTCACGGCTAGCGGGATCTACGAGCAGTACTTC CASSIDFTASGIYEQYF
- - TRBJ2-5 TRBV27 TGTGCCGGCAGTGCCCTTGGGCAACAAATACAAGAGACCCAGTACTTC CAGSALGQQIQETQYF
many TRBD2 TRBJ2-7 TRBV7-9 TGTGCCAGCAGCCCTACTAGCGGTTCCTACGAGCAGTACTTC CASSPTSGSYEQYF
few - TRBJ1-2 TRBV9 TGTGCCAGCAGCGTAGGGACCGCTATCAACTATGGCTACACCTTC CASSVGTAINYGYTF
- TRBD2 TRBJ2-3 TRBV7-6 TGTGCCAGCAGCTTAGGTGGGACTAGCGTAAGGGATACGCAGTATTTT CASSLGGTSVRDTQYF